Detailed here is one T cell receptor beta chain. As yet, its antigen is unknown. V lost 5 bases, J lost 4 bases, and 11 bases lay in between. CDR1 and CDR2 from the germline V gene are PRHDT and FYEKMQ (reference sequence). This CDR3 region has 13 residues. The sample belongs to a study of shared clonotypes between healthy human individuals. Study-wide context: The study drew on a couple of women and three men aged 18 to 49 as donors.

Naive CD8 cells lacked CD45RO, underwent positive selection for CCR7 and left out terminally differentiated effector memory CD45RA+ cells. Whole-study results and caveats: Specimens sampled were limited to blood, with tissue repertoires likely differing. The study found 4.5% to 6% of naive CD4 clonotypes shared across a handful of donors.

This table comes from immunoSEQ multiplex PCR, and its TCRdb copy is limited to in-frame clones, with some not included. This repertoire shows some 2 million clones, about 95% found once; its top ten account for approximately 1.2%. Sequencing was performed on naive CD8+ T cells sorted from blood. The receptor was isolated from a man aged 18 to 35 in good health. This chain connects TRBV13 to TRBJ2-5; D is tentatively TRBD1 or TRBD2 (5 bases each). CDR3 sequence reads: CASSEGTIETQYF. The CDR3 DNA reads TGTGCCAGCAGCGAAGGGACGATAGAGACCCAGTACTTC.